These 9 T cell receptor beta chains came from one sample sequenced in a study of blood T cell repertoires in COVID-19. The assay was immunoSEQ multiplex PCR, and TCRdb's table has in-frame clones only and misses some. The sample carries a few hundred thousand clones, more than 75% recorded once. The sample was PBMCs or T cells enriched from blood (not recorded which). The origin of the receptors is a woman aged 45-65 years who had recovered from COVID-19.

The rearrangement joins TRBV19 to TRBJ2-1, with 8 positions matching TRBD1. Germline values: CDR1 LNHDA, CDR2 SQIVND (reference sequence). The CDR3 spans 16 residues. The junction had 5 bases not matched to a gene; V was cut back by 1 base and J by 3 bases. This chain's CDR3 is CASSIGNRGFYNEQFF. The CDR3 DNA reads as TGTGCCAGTAGTATAGGGAACAGGGGGTTCTACAATGAGCAGTTCTTC.

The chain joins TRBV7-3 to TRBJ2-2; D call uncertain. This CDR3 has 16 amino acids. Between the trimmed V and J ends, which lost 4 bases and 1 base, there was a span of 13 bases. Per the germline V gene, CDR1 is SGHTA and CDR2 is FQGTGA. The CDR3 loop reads CASSSYADKNTGELFF. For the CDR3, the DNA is TGTGCCAGCAGCTCTTATGCCGACAAGAACACCGGGGAGCTGTTTTTT.

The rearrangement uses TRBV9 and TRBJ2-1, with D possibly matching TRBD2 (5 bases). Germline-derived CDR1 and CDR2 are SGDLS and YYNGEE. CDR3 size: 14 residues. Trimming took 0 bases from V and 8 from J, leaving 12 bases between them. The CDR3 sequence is CASSVGLLLDEQFF. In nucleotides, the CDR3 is TGTGCCAGCAGCGTAGGACTATTGCTAGATGAGCAGTTCTTC.

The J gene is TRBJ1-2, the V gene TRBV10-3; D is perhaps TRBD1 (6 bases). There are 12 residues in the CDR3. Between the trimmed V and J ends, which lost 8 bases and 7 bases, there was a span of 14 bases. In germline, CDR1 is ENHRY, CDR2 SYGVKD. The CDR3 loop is CAIFQEGVGYTF. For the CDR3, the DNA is TGTGCCATCTTCCAAGAGGGGGTTGGCTACACCTTC.

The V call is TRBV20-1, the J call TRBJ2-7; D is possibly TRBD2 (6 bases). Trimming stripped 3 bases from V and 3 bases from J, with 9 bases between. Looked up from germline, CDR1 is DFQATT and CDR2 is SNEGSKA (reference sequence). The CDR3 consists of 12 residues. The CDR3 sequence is CSASRGLYEQYF. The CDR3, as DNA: TGCAGTGCTAGTAGGGGACTCTACGAGCAGTACTTC.

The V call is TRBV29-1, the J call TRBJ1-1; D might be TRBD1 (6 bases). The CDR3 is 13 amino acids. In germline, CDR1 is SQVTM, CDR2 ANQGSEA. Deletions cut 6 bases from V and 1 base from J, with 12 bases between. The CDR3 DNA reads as TGCAGCGTAACCGGGACAAGGAACACTGAAGCTTTCTTT. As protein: CSVTGTRNTEAFF.

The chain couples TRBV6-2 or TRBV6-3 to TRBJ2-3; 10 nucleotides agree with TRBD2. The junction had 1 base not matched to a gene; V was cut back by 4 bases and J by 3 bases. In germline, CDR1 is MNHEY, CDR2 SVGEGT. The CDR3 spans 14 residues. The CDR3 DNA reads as TGTGCCAGCAGTTCTAGCGGGAGTACAGATACGCAGTATTTT. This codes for CASSSSGSTDTQYF.

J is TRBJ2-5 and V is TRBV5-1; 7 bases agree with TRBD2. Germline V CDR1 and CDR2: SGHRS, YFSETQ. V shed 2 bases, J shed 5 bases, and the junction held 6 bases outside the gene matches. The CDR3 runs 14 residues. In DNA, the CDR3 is TGCGCCAGCAGCTTTCGGGACTACGGGGAGACCCAGTACTTC. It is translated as CASSFRDYGETQYF.

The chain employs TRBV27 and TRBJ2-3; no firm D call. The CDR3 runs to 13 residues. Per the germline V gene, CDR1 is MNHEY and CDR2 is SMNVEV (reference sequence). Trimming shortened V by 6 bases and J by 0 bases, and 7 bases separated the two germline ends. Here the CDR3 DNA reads TGTGCCAGCAGGCCCCTAAGCACAGATACGCAGTATTTT. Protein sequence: CASRPLSTDTQYF.